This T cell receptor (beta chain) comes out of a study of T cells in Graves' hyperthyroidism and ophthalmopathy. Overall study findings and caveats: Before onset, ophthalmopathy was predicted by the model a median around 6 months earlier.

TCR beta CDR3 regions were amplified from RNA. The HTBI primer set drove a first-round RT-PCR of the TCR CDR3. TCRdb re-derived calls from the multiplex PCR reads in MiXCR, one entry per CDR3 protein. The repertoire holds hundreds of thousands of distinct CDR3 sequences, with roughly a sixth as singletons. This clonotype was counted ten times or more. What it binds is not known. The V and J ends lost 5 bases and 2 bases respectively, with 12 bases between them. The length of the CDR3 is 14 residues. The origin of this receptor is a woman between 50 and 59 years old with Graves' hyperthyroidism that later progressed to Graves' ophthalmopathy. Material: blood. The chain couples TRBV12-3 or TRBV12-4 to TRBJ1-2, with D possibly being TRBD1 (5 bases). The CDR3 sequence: CASSGGKRNYGYTF. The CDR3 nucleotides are TGTGCCAGCAGTGGGGGAAAAAGGAACTATGGCTACACCTTC.